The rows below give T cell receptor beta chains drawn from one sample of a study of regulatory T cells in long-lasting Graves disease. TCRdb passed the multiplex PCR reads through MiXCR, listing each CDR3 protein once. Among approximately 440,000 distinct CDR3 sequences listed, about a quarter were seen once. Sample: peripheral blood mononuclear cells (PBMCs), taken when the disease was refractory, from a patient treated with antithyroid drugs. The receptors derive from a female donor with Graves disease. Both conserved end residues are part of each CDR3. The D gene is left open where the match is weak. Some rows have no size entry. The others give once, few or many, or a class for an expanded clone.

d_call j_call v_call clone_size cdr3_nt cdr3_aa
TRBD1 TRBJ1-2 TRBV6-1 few TGTGCCAGCAGACGAAAATTGACAGGGGCCTTAAGCTATGGCTACACCTTC CASRRKLTGALSYGYTF
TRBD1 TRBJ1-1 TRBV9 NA TGTGCCAGCAGCGTTGGGGGGACAGCGCGAACTGAAGCTTTCTTT CASSVGGTARTEAFF
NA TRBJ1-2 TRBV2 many TGTGCCAGCTACCGAGGGGGACTAGCGGGCCCAGGCTACACCTTC CASYRGGLAGPGYTF
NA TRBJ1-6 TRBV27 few TGTGCCAGCAGTTTAAGCCCCCGACAGCCAAGCTCCTATAATTCACCCCTCCACTTT CASSLSPRQPSSYNSPLHF
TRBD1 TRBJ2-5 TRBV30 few TGTGCCTGGAGGGGACAGGGACCCCAAGAGACCCAGTACTTC CAWRGQGPQETQYF
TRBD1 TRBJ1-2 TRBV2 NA TGTGCCAGCAGCTTGGGGACAGAGCTCTATGGCTACACCTTC CASSLGTELYGYTF
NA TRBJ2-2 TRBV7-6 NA TGTGCCAGCACTTTTAACCAGAACACCGGGGAGCTGTTTTTT CASTFNQNTGELFF
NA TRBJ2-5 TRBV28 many TGTGCCAGCAGTATTAGTCAGGGGTACAAAGAGACCCAGTACTTC CASSISQGYKETQYF
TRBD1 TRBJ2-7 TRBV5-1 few TGCGCCAGCAGCTTGGAAACGGGACAGGTCGCCTACGAGCAGTACTTC CASSLETGQVAYEQYF
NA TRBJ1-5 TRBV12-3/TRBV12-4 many TGTGCCAGCAGACTAGGGGGGGGGAGGCAGCCCCAGCATTTT CASRLGGGRQPQHF
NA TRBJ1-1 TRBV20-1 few TGCAGTGCTAGAGGGTTGGTAGCTTTCTTT CSARGLVAFF
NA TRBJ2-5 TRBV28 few TGTGCCAGCAGTCGAGGAGGGGTCACGGAGACCCAGTACTTC CASSRGGVTETQYF
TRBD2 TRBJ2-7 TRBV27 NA TGTGCCAGCAGTTATAGCGGGAGGGTCCGCGAGCAGTACTTC CASSYSGRVREQYF
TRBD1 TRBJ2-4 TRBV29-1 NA TGCAGCGCCCTAACGGACAGGGGATTGTCCATTCAGTACTTC CSALTDRGLSIQYF
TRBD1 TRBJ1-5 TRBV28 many TGTGCCAGCCAGGCTCCGGGACAGCCCAATCAGCCCCAGCATTTT CASQAPGQPNQPQHF
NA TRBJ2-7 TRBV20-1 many TGCAGTGCGATATGGCAGGGCCAGGCGAAGCAGTACTTC CSAIWQGQAKQYF
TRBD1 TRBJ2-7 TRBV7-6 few TGTGCCAGCAGCTTAAATGGACAGGGCGGCTACGAGCAGTACTTC CASSLNGQGGYEQYF
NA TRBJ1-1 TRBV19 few TGTGCCAGTAGTATAGAAACGGGGGGGAACACTGAAGCTTTCTTT CASSIETGGNTEAFF
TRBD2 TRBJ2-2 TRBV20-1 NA TGCAGTGCTAGAACGGCGGGAGTTACCGGGGAGCTGTTTTTT CSARTAGVTGELFF
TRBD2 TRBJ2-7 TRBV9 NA TGTGCCAGCAGCGCGTCGGGACTAGCCTACGAGCAGTACTTC CASSASGLAYEQYF
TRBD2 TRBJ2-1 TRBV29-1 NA TGCAGCGTTGAGCGGGGGTTAAGCTCCTACAATGAGCAGTTCTTC CSVERGLSSYNEQFF
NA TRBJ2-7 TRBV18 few TGTGCCAGCTCGCGGGACCGAACCTACGAGCAGTACTTC CASSRDRTYEQYF
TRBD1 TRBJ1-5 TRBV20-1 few TGCAGTGTGAAAGGGACAGGGGATGGGTGGGTGCCCCAGCATTTT CSVKGTGDGWVPQHF
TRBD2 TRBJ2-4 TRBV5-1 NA TGCGCCAGCAGCTTGGGTAGCGGGAGTGTAGCCAAAAACATTCAGTGCTTC CASSLGSGSVAKNIQCF
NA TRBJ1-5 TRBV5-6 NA TGTGCCAGCAGCTTGATGGGGGCGGATTTGGTTCAGCCCCAGCATTTT CASSLMGADLVQPQHF
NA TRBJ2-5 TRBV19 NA TGTGCCAGTAGTCGTTACCTTCGGTGTCAAGAGACCCAGTACTTC CASSRYLRCQETQYF
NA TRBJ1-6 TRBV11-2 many TGTGCCAGCAGCTTAGTTAAAAATTCACCCCTCCACTTT CASSLVKNSPLHF
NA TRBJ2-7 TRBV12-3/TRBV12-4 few TGTGCCAGCAGTTTGAGTGGGCTACACGAGCAGTACTTC CASSLSGLHEQYF
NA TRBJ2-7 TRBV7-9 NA TGTGCCAGCAGCTTAGTGGGGACTGCCTACGAGCAGTACTTC CASSLVGTAYEQYF
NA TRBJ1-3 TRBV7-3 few TGTGCCAGCAGCCAATTCCCGGCGCCCGGAAACACCATATATTTT CASSQFPAPGNTIYF
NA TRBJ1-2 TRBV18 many TGTGCCAGCTCCAACCAAGACCGTGGCTATGGCTACACCTTC CASSNQDRGYGYTF
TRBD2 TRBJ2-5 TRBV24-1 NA TGTGCCACGGGAGTAGGGGCTAGCGGGGCAGAGACCCAGTACTTC CATGVGASGAETQYF
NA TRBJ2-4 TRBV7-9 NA TGTGCCAGCAGCGGCGGGTTAGGGTTGTTTGAGAAAAACATTCAGTACTTC CASSGGLGLFEKNIQYF
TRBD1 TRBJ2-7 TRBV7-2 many TGTGCCAGCAGTTTCGGACAGGGCGAGCAGTACTTC CASSFGQGEQYF
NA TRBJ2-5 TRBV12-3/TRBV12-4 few TGTGCCAGCAGGTTGAAAGAGACCCAGTACTTC CASRLKETQYF
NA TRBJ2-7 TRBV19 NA TGTGCCAGTAGTATGGGTACCGGGAAGTTCGCCGAGCAGTACTTC CASSMGTGKFAEQYF
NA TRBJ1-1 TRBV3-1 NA TGTGCCAGCAGCCAAGATTTGGGGGCGGTGAACACTGAAGCTTTCTTT CASSQDLGAVNTEAFF
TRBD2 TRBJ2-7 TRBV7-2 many TGTGCCAGCAGCGCTAGCCCTCTAGCGGGGGGCTACGAGCAGTACTTC CASSASPLAGGYEQYF
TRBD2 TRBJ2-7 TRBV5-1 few TGCGCCAGCAGCTTGTCCCTAGCGGGAGGGCCAGAACACGAGCAGTACTTC CASSLSLAGGPEHEQYF
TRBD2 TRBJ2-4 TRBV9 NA TGTGCCAGCAGCGGGGGGGGTGCCGGGAACATTCAGTACTTC CASSGGGAGNIQYF
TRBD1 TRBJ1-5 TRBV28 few TGTGCCAGCAGGTGGGACAGGGGCTCTAATCAGCCCCAGCATTTT CASRWDRGSNQPQHF
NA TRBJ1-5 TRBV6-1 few TGTGCCAGCAGTGACGGTGGAACACCCCAGCATTTT CASSDGGTPQHF
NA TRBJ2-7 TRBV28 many TGTGCCAGCAGTTTAACGGGTCGGGGTGAGCAGTACTTC CASSLTGRGEQYF
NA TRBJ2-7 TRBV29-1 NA TGCAGCACCCAAGGGGAAACCTACGAGCAGTACTTC CSTQGETYEQYF
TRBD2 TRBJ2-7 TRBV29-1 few TGCAGCGTTGAACTAGCGGGAGGCGTTTGGGAGTACAGCGAGCAGTACTTC CSVELAGGVWEYSEQYF
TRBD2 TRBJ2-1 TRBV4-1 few TGCGCCAGCAGCCAAGAAGCTAGCGGTGGCTACAATGAGCAGTTCTTC CASSQEASGGYNEQFF
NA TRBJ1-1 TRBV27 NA TGTGCCACCAAGTTTCTCGTGGGCGGGAGCACTGAAGCTTTCTTT CATKFLVGGSTEAFF
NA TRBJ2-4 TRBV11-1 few TGTGCCAGCAGCTCAAGGCTGGGCGATGCGGACATTCAGTACTTC CASSSRLGDADIQYF
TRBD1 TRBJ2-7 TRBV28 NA TGTGCCAGCAGTTTAGAGCCGGGACAGGGGAACGAGCAGTACTTC CASSLEPGQGNEQYF
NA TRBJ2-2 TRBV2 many TGTGCCAGCAGTGAACAGCCTCCCGGGGAGCTGTTTTTT CASSEQPPGELFF
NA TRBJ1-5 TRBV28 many TGTGCCAGCAGGACACAGGGTATAAGCAATCAGCCCCAGCATTTT CASRTQGISNQPQHF
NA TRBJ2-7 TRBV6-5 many TGTGCCAGCAGTTTTACCTCCTACGAGCAGTACTTC CASSFTSYEQYF
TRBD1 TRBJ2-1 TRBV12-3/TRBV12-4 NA TGTGCCAGCAGTTTGGGACAGAACAATGAGCAGTTCTTC CASSLGQNNEQFF
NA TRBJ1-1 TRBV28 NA TGTGCCAGCAGTTTTTCCGGGGCTGAAGCTTTCTTT CASSFSGAEAFF
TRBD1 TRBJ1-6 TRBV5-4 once TGTGCCAGCAGCTGGGGGACAGATCCGCGAGGATCACCCCTCCACTTT CASSWGTDPRGSPLHF
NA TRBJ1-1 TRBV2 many TGTGCCAGCAGTGACCTAGGGTGGGCGACTGAAGCTTTCTTT CASSDLGWATEAFF
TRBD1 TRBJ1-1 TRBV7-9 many TGTGCCAGCAGCGTGGGACAGGAGAACACTGAAGCTTTCTTT CASSVGQENTEAFF
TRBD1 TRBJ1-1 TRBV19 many TGTGCCAGTAGGCCCGACAGGGGGGTTTTGAACACTGAAGCTTTCTTT CASRPDRGVLNTEAFF
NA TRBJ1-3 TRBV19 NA TGTGCCAGTAGGCAGGCCTCTGGAAACACCATATATTTT CASRQASGNTIYF